The 27 T cell receptor beta chains below come from one sample, sequenced in a study of shared clonotypes between healthy human individuals. The protocol was immunoSEQ multiplex PCR, while the TCRdb copy is restricted to in-frame clones and leaves out a portion. The sample includes fewer than 700,000 clones, 85% to 95% seen only once; the top ten take about 0.11%. The naive CD8 fraction comprised CD45RO-negative cells positively selected for CCR7 and excluded terminally differentiated effector memory CD45RA+ cells. The material sequenced was naive CD8+ T cells sorted from blood. These TCRs come from a woman aged 30 to 39 in good health.

The chain combines TRBV7-9 with TRBJ1-1; 7 nucleotides match TRBD1. J was trimmed by 3 bases and V by 4 bases; bases with no gene match: 8. Germline V gene data show CDR1 as SEHNR and CDR2 as FQNEAQ (reference sequence). This CDR3 is built from 15 residues. The CDR3 DNA reads as TGTGCCAGCAGCTCAAGTAATGACAGGGACACTGAAGCTTTCTTT. Translated: CASSSSNDRDTEAFF.

The CDR3 region has the DNA TGTGCCAGCAGCAAAGGCGGAGGGCAGGGAGATTATGGCTACACCTTC. Its translation is CASSKGGGQGDYGYTF. The chain uses TRBV21-1 and TRBJ1-2. TRBV21-1 is a known pseudogene. This CDR3 contains 16 residues.

The CDR3 DNA reads TGTGCCAGCAGTCCCGGGCGACAGGACTACTACGAGCAGTACTTC. This codes for CASSPGRQDYYEQYF. This chain uses TRBV6-1 with TRBJ2-7, with D possibly being TRBD1 or TRBD2 (6 bases each). The CDR3 has 15 residues. CDR1 MNHNS and CDR2 SASEGT come from the germline V gene. The germline V and J ends were trimmed by 5 bases and 3 bases, with 17 bases remaining between them.

This chain joins TRBV15 and TRBJ2-7; D not certain. Germline loops: CDR1 LNHNV, CDR2 YYDKDF (reference sequence). V shed 0 bases and J shed 3 bases, with 9 bases lying between them. The CDR3 loop spans 14 amino acids. CDR3 DNA sequence: TGTGCCACCAGCAGAGATTTGGGGAACTACGAGCAGTACTTC. Translation: CATSRDLGNYEQYF.

As regards this clone: Within the sample, other DNA sequences also encode this same CDR3. The J gene is TRBJ1-1, the V gene TRBV15; no firm D call. V was clipped by 0 bases and J by 0 bases, with 8 bases between them. Germline V gene data show CDR1 as LNHNV and CDR2 as YYDKDF (reference sequence). CDR3 size: 15 residues. CDR3 coding DNA: TGTGCCACCAGCAGAGAGGCTGGGATGAACACTGAAGCTTTCTTT. It translates to CATSREAGMNTEAFF.

The rearrangement joins TRBV7-8 to TRBJ1-4; D uncertain. The germline V gene has CDR1 SGHVS and CDR2 FQNEAQ. CDR3 length equals 15 residues. Trimming took 1 base from V and 4 from J, leaving 10 bases between them. CDR3 DNA: TGTGCCAGCAGCTTAGTAGACGGCCTTAATGAAAAACTGTTTTTT. Translated, it gives CASSLVDGLNEKLFF.

The chain links TRBV28 to TRBJ2-7; D remains ambiguous. CDR1 and CDR2 (germline): MDHEN, SYDVKM. The CDR3 contains 12 residues. V lost 8 bases, J lost 1 base, and 9 bases lay in between. The CDR3 nucleotides are TGTGCCAGCCACAGTAATTCCTACGAGCAGTACTTC. Translation: CASHSNSYEQYF.

This chain joins TRBV9 and TRBJ1-2, with D perhaps matching TRBD1 (6 bases). Trimming left V 4 bases short and J 4 bases short, with 17 bases between. Germline lookup yields CDR1 SGDLS and CDR2 YYNGEE. CDR3 length equals 15 residues. The CDR3 protein is CASSPRQEEAYGYTF. The CDR3, as DNA: TGTGCCAGCAGCCCAAGACAGGAAGAGGCCTATGGCTACACCTTC.

The chain is built from TRBV7-8 and TRBJ2-7, with TRBD2 matching 10 bases. Germline V gene lookup returns CDR1 SGHVS and CDR2 FQNEAQ. This CDR3 is 14 amino acids long. With 5 bases clipped from V and 3 bases from J, the junction kept 4 bases outside the gene matches. DNA for the CDR3: TGTGCCAGCAGCCAAAGGACTAGCGGCTACGAGCAGTACTTC. Translated: CASSQRTSGYEQYF.

The CDR3 bases are TGTGCCAGCAGCAGGGGACGCGGCAATGAGCAGTTCTTC. It codes for CASSRGRGNEQFF. This chain connects TRBV28 to TRBJ2-1; possible D gene TRBD1, 6 bases. V shed 6 bases and J shed 6 bases, with 12 bases lying between them. Germline loops: CDR1 MDHEN, CDR2 SYDVKM. CDR3 length equals 13 residues.

V and J are TRBV7-9 and TRBJ1-1; D unclear. Trimming stripped 6 bases from V and 6 bases from J, with 14 bases between. The CDR3 loop spans 13 amino acids. The germline V gene encodes CDR1 SEHNR and CDR2 FQNEAQ (reference sequence). CDR3 nucleotide sequence: TGTGCCAGCAGTACAACCCGGTTGGCTGAAGCTTTCTTT. Amino acid sequence: CASSTTRLAEAFF.

The rearrangement links TRBV5-4 to TRBJ2-7; no reliable D call. Germline values: CDR1 SGHNT, CDR2 YYREEE (reference sequence). The CDR3 loop spans 12 amino acids. V was shortened by 2 bases and J by 6 bases, with 9 bases between the two germline ends. CDR3: CASSFLSREQYF. In nucleotides, the CDR3 is TGTGCCAGCAGCTTCCTATCGCGCGAGCAGTACTTC.

The gene calls are TRBV28 and TRBJ2-3; 9 positions agree with TRBD1. J was trimmed by 5 bases and V by 10 bases; bases with no gene match: 4. The CDR3 runs 12 residues. Germline V gene sequence: CDR1 MDHEN, CDR2 SYDVKM. The CDR3: CATRTGEDTQYF. As DNA, the CDR3 is TGTGCCACCCGGACAGGGGAAGATACGCAGTATTTT.

This clone was recorded only once. The sample holds other DNA sequences that translate to the same CDR3. The genes are TRBV27 and TRBJ2-7; TRBD2 matches at 10 bases. The CDR3 is made up of 13 amino acids. After removal of 5 bases from V and 4 bases from J, the junction contained 2 bases not matched to a gene. Looked up from germline, CDR1 is MNHEY and CDR2 is SMNVEV (reference sequence). The CDR3 DNA is TGTGCCAGCAGTCTAGCGGGGGATTACGAGCAGTACTTC. Amino acid sequence: CASSLAGDYEQYF.

This clone has just one count. The chain couples TRBV19 to TRBJ2-7; tentatively, D is TRBD2 (5 bases). This CDR3 contains 14 residues. Trimming cost V 3 bases and J 0 bases, with 9 bases left between them. Germline V lookup: CDR1 LNHDA, CDR2 SQIVND (reference sequence). DNA of the CDR3: TGTGCCAGTAGTATTACCCTAGCCTCCTACGAGCAGTACTTC. Translating it yields CASSITLASYEQYF.

The CDR3 loop reads CASSIRDSLSGANVLTF. The CDR3 DNA reads as TGTGCCAGCAGCATCCGGGACTCACTCTCTGGGGCCAACGTCCTGACTTTC. The chain employs TRBV9 and TRBJ2-6, with a weak D call TRBD2 (6 bases). The CDR3 has 17 amino acids. Trimming cost V 4 bases and J 0 bases, with 14 bases left between them. Germline assignment: CDR1 SGDLS and CDR2 YYNGEE.

This clone has only one observation. The chain joins TRBV19 to TRBJ1-1, with D hard to call. From germline, CDR1 is LNHDA and CDR2 SQIVND (reference sequence). CDR3 length: 15 residues. V was clipped by 9 bases and J by 1 base, with 18 bases between them. CDR3 sequence reads: CASTNSLEGNTEAFF. In nucleotides, the CDR3 is TGTGCCAGCACTAATTCACTGGAAGGGAACACTGAAGCTTTCTTT. Complete variable domain (other parts from reference TRBV19 and TRBJ1-1): DGGITQSPKYLFRKEGQNVTLSCEQNLNHDAMYWYRQDPGQGLRLIYYSQIVNDFQKGDIAEGYSVSREKKESFPLTVTSAQKNPTAFYLCASTNSLEGNTEAFFGQGTRLTVV.

The chain is built from TRBV29-1 and TRBJ2-1, with 11 bases that match TRBD2. The junction had 11 bases not matched to a gene; V was cut back by 4 bases and J by 12 bases. The CDR3 runs 14 residues. Germline values: CDR1 SQVTM, CDR2 ANQGSEA. In DNA, the CDR3 is TGCAGCGTTGGCCGACGACTAGCGGGAATATCGCAGTTCTTC. This encodes CSVGRRLAGISQFF.

Regarding this clone: Lacking the conserved final phenylalanine or tryptophan, this CDR3 likely reflects a read error. The DNA is left out, because the CDR3 cannot be placed on it with certainty; the CDR3 is given as TCRdb lists it. The chain links TRBV14 to TRBJ2-7; the table gives TRBD2 as D, unverified against the DNA. Germline V gene sequence: CDR1 SGHDN, CDR2 FVKESK. The CDR3 is 10 residues long, counting both termini. This CDR3 reads CASSGRSGRD.

This clone was seen only once. The chain couples TRBV25-1 to TRBJ2-5, with 10 bases identical to TRBD2. Germline assignment: CDR1 MGHDK and CDR2 SYGVNS. V lost 7 bases and J lost 5; bases outside the gene matches: 7. The CDR3 runs to 14 residues. The CDR3 region is CASNTGTSVETQYF. For the CDR3, the DNA is TGTGCCAGCAACACCGGGACTAGCGTTGAGACCCAGTACTTC.

Here the CDR3 reads CASSFGEGELFF. The CDR3 DNA is TGTGCCAGCAGCTTCGGGGAGGGGGAGCTGTTTTTT. This sequence joins TRBV7-9 and TRBJ2-2, with D maybe TRBD2 (5 bases). The V and J ends lost 3 bases and 8 bases respectively, with 7 bases between them. CDR1 and CDR2 from the germline V gene are SEHNR and FQNEAQ (reference sequence). This CDR3 has 12 residues.

This sequence joins TRBV5-4 and TRBJ2-3, with D unresolved. Trimming shortened V by 2 bases and J by 5 bases, and 9 bases separated the two germline ends. The CDR3 runs 13 residues. Germline lookup yields CDR1 SGHNT and CDR2 YYREEE (reference sequence). The CDR3 nucleotides read TGTGCCAGCAGCTTTGTGGGTGAAGATACGCAGTATTTT. This translates into CASSFVGEDTQYF.

V gene TRBV10-1 combines with J gene TRBJ2-7, with D possibly matching TRBD1 (5 bases). Germline V gene sequence: CDR1 WNHNN, CDR2 SYGVQD (reference sequence). CDR3 length: 11 amino acids. V lost 6 bases, J lost 4 bases, and 7 bases lay in between. This chain's CDR3 is CASSQGYEQYF. CDR3 nucleotide sequence: TGCGCCAGCAGCCAGGGATACGAGCAGTACTTC.

This chain uses TRBV4-2 with TRBJ2-7; TRBD2 matches at 9 bases. V dropped 0 bases and J dropped 5; count of bases not matched to a gene: 14. The CDR3 has 18 residues. Germline assignment: CDR1 LGHNA and CDR2 YNFKEQ. The CDR3 DNA reads as TGTGCCAGCAGCCAAGATGAGGGAGGGACTAGCCTCCTCGACGAGCAGTACTTC. It codes for CASSQDEGGTSLLDEQYF.

The V gene is TRBV5-1, the J gene TRBJ2-7; D unresolved. The CDR3 consists of 15 residues. Germline loops: CDR1 SGHRS, CDR2 YFSETQ. Trimming left V 0 bases short and J 1 base short, with 11 bases between. CDR3 sequence (DNA): TGCGCCAGCAGCTTGGTTTCGTCAGCTTCCTACGAGCAGTACTTC. The encoded protein is CASSLVSSASYEQYF.

On this clone itself: Distinct nucleotide sequences in the sample also encode this CDR3. This rearrangement joins TRBV7-8 to TRBJ2-6; no firm D call. Germline V gene lookup returns CDR1 SGHVS and CDR2 FQNEAQ. With 5 bases removed from V and 0 bases from J, the gap between germline ends came to 5 bases. This CDR3 contains 14 residues. The CDR3 DNA sequence: TGTGCCAGCAGCCCGAACTCTGGGGCCAACGTCCTGACTTTC. This codes for CASSPNSGANVLTF.

The V and J genes are TRBV5-6 and TRBJ2-7, with 12 bases lining up with TRBD1. V was pared by 3 bases and J by 3 bases, with 10 bases of the junction left unmatched. Per germline, CDR1 SGHDT and CDR2 YYEEEE. The CDR3 has 17 amino acids. The CDR3 reads CASSSGTGGVIRYEQYF. The CDR3 bases are TGTGCCAGCAGCTCCGGGACAGGGGGCGTTATACGCTACGAGCAGTACTTC.